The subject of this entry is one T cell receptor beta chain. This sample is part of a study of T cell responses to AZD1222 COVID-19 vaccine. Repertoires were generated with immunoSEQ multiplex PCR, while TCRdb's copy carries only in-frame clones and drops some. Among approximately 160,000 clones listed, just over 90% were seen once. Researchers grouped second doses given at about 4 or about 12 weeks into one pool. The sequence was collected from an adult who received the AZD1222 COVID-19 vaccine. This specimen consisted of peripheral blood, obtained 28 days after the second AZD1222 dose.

This CDR3 is CASSSPGGPNTEAFF. For the CDR3, the DNA is TGTGCCAGCAGCTCCCCAGGGGGCCCGAACACTGAAGCTTTCTTT. The chain combines TRBV7-9 with TRBJ1-1, with TRBD1 matching 8 bases. J gave up 1 base and V 4 bases, and 5 bases lay outside the gene matches. CDR1 and CDR2 (germline): SEHNR, FQNEAQ (reference sequence). The CDR3 has 15 amino acids.